One and the same sample provided the 23 T cell receptor beta chains below, sequenced in a study of regulatory T cells in long-lasting Graves disease. The sample's time point: persistent/refractory GD, antithyroid drugs over 5 years with positive TRAb. Preparation of the TCR library used RNA extracted from PBMCs. The authors built TCR beta libraries using iRepertoire HTBI primers and Arm-PCR of CDR3 regions. MiXCR, run by TCRdb on the multiplex PCR reads, gives a single entry per CDR3 protein. The profile shows roughly 490,000 distinct CDR3 sequences, roughly 23% of them singletons. This material consisted of peripheral blood mononuclear cells (PBMCs), taken when the disease was refractory, from a patient treated with antithyroid drugs. Receptors originate from a female donor with Graves disease.

The rearrangement uses TRBV7-2 and TRBJ2-4, with D maybe TRBD2 (6 bases). Germline V gene data show CDR1 as SGHTA and CDR2 as FQGNSA. V dropped 4 bases and J dropped 2 bases, with 9 bases sitting between them. The CDR3 is 14 amino acids. The CDR3 loop reads CASSWGGSKNIQYF. CDR3 coding DNA: TGTGCCAGCAGCTGGGGAGGCTCCAAAAACATTCAGTACTTC.

This clonotype was observed at least ten times. The rearrangement uses TRBV2 and TRBJ1-1; D gene unclear. This CDR3 comprises 12 residues. Germline loops: CDR1 SNHLY, CDR2 FYNNEI. V was shortened by 2 bases and J by 1 base, with 2 bases between the two germline ends. The CDR3 DNA is TGTGCCAGCAGTGAACAGAACACTGAAGCTTTCTTT. Translation gives CASSEQNTEAFF.

V is TRBV3-1 and J is TRBJ1-6; 7 nucleotides match TRBD1. V shed 0 bases, J shed 9 bases, and the junction held 2 bases outside the gene matches. CDR1 LGHDT and CDR2 YNNKEL come from the germline V gene (reference sequence). The CDR3 length is 14 residues. CDR3 region: CASSQDRGSSPLHF. The CDR3 DNA reads TGTGCCAGCAGCCAAGACAGGGGGAGTTCACCCCTCCACTTT.

The V and J genes are TRBV3-1 and TRBJ1-1, with unresolved D. The CDR3 extends over 16 amino acids. Germline V gene lookup returns CDR1 LGHDT and CDR2 YNNKEL (reference sequence). V was shortened by 0 bases and J by 1 base, with 12 bases between the two germline ends. CDR3 DNA: TGTGCCAGCAGCCAAGATTACGGGATTAGGAACACTGAAGCTTTCTTT. Protein: CASSQDYGIRNTEAFF.

This clonotype was counted at least ten times. CDR3 amino acids: CASSIDRESRGYTF. The CDR3 DNA sequence: TGTGCCAGTAGTATCGACAGGGAGTCCCGCGGCTACACCTTC. The rearrangement joins TRBV19 to TRBJ1-2; 7 bases fit TRBD1. This CDR3 is 14 amino acids long. From germline, CDR1 is LNHDA and CDR2 SQIVND (reference sequence). V gave up 3 bases and J gave up 8 bases; unmatched junction bases: 9.

In this sample, this clonotype turned up many times. The chain is built from TRBV7-3 and TRBJ1-2; TRBD1 might be the D (6 bases). This CDR3 has 15 amino acids. Germline V gene data show CDR1 as SGHTA and CDR2 as FQGTGA. V shed 5 bases and J shed 4 bases, with 17 bases lying between them. In DNA form, the CDR3 reads TGTGCCAGCAGCCCTTACAGGGTCACGGCCTATGGCTACACCTTC. As protein: CASSPYRVTAYGYTF.

In its sample, this clonotype was seen many times. The V call is TRBV10-3, the J call TRBJ1-2; tentative D call: TRBD1 (6 bases). Between the trimmed V and J ends, which lost 11 bases and 8 bases, there was a span of 18 bases. This CDR3 has 12 amino acids. The germline V gene has CDR1 ENHRY and CDR2 SYGVKD. The CDR3 region has the DNA TGTGCCTTCCAAAAACAGGGATACGGCTACACCTTC. Translation: CAFQKQGYGYTF.

The chain joins TRBV6-1 to TRBJ2-7, with D perhaps TRBD1 or TRBD2 (5 bases each). CDR3 length: 16 amino acids. Germline V lookup: CDR1 MNHNS, CDR2 SASEGT. V lost 5 bases and J lost 6, with 23 bases in between. The CDR3 sequence: CASSPLQVLPAGEQYF. The CDR3 coding sequence is TGTGCCAGCAGTCCCCTACAGGTCCTTCCTGCGGGCGAGCAGTACTTC.

This clonotype was counted ten times or more. This chain joins TRBV28 and TRBJ1-2; D unclear. The CDR3 covers 12 residues. V lost 3 bases and J lost 7, with 9 bases in between. CDR1 and CDR2 from the germline V gene are MDHEN and SYDVKM. DNA of the CDR3: TGTGCCAGCAGTTTTAAACGGGTTGGCTACACCTTC. Its protein product is CASSFKRVGYTF.

The sample holds a few counts of this clonotype. This sequence joins TRBV12-3 or TRBV12-4 and TRBJ2-4; TRBD2 matches 12 bases. The CDR3 loop spans 14 amino acids. Trimming removed 6 bases from V and 7 bases from J; junction bases left unmatched: 4. The chain's CDR3 is CASSLTSGSNIQYF. The CDR3, as DNA: TGTGCCAGCAGCCTGACTAGCGGGAGTAACATTCAGTACTTC.

CDR3 amino acids: CASSPGDHTEAFF. CDR3 sequence (DNA): TGTGCCAGTAGTCCCGGGGACCACACTGAAGCTTTCTTT. This chain links TRBV19 with TRBJ1-1; possibly TRBD1 for D (5 bases). Trimming shortened V by 5 bases and J by 3 bases, and 10 bases separated the two germline ends. This CDR3 comprises 13 residues. Per germline, CDR1 LNHDA and CDR2 SQIVND (reference sequence). Looking up the rest from reference TRBV19 and TRBJ1-1 gives the full variable domain: DGGITQSPKYLFRKEGQNVTLSCEQNLNHDAMYWYRQDPGQGLRLIYYSQIVNDFQKGDIAEGYSVSREKKESFPLTVTSAQKNPTAFYLCASSPGDHTEAFFGQGTRLTVV.

This clonotype was seen at least ten times. The chain carries TRBV10-3 and TRBJ1-6; D unresolved. Germline V gene sequence: CDR1 ENHRY, CDR2 SYGVKD. Trimming shortened V by 5 bases and J by 3 bases, and 14 bases separated the two germline ends. This CDR3 comprises 16 residues. The CDR3 bases are TGTGCCATCAGTAAAGAGGGTTCCCACTATAATTCACCCCTCCACTTT. Translated, it gives CAISKEGSHYNSPLHF.

This clonotype has at least ten counts. DNA for the CDR3: TGTGCCAGCAGTGGCCTGGGACTAGCGGGAGAGACCCAGTACTTC. It yields the protein CASSGLGLAGETQYF. V is TRBV28 and J is TRBJ2-5; TRBD2 matches at 12 bases. The V segment lost 5 bases and the J segment 4 bases; nucleotides outside the gene matches: 5. Germline values: CDR1 MDHEN, CDR2 SYDVKM. The CDR3 is 15 amino acids.

The genes are TRBV4-1 and TRBJ1-1; a possible D gene is TRBD1 (6 bases). The CDR3 has 16 residues. Deletions cut 5 bases from V and 5 bases from J, with 21 bases between. Germline CDR1 reads MGHRA; CDR2 reads YSYEKL. CDR3 loop: CASSTRTEALETEAFF. The CDR3 DNA sequence: TGCGCCAGCAGCACTCGGACAGAAGCCTTGGAGACTGAAGCTTTCTTT.

The chain couples TRBV15 to TRBJ2-6, with D possibly TRBD1 on 5 matching bases. The ends were cut back, 2 bases at V and 1 base at J, with 12 bases in the middle. CDR3 length equals 17 residues. Germline-derived CDR1 and CDR2 are LNHNV and YYDKDF (reference sequence). CDR3 sequence (DNA): TGTGCCACCAGCAGACATTGGGCAGGGTCTGGGGCCAACGTCCTGACTTTC. Its protein is CATSRHWAGSGANVLTF.

This clonotype has only a few counts. The gene calls are TRBV5-1 and TRBJ1-1, with TRBD1 identical over 7 bases. V dropped 1 base and J dropped 3; count of bases not matched to a gene: 6. CDR3 length: 15 amino acids. The V gene's germline CDR1 is SGHRS and CDR2 YFSETQ. Written as DNA, the CDR3 is TGCGCCAGCAGCTTGCTGCAGGGGGTGGACACTGAAGCTTTCTTT. As protein: CASSLLQGVDTEAFF.

With regard to this clonotype: A much bigger clone sits one base away, suggesting this may be a read error. The V and J genes are TRBV6-1 and TRBJ1-2; D unclear. The germline V gene encodes CDR1 MNHNS and CDR2 SASEGT. V was pared by 8 bases and J by 6 bases, with 22 bases between. The CDR3 runs 15 residues. CDR3 sequence: CASFNGGRADDGYTF. Written as DNA, the CDR3 is TGTGCCAGCTTCAACGGTGGAAGGGCGGACGATGGCTACACCTTC.

The J gene is TRBJ2-1, the V gene TRBV24-1, with TRBD2 identical over 7 bases. Germline values: CDR1 KGHDR, CDR2 SFDVKD. The trim removed 0 bases at V and 7 bases at J, leaving 5 bases unmatched. This CDR3 is built from 15 residues. The CDR3 DNA follows: TGTGCCACCAGTGATTTGCGCGGGAGTCAGAATGAGCAGTTCTTC. Translated, it gives CATSDLRGSQNEQFF.

This clonotype was recorded at least ten times. The chain recombines TRBV24-1 with TRBJ1-1; a possible D gene is TRBD1 (5 bases). With 2 bases removed from V and 7 bases from J, the gap between germline ends came to 10 bases. The CDR3 loop spans 13 amino acids. CDR1 and CDR2 (germline): KGHDR, SFDVKD. The CDR3 is CATSDSGGVEAFF. Here the CDR3 DNA reads TGTGCCACCAGTGATTCTGGGGGGGTTGAAGCTTTCTTT.

Concerning this clonotype itself: One end of the junction varies from germline; a read error may be responsible. The chain has TRBV29-1 and TRBJ1-4; D is perhaps TRBD1 (6 bases). CDR3 length: 12 amino acids. The germline gives CDR1 SQVTM, CDR2 ANQGSEA. CDR3 amino acids: CSVQGGNKKLFF. CDR3 coding DNA: TGCAGCGTACAGGGAGGTAATAAAAAACTGTTTTTT. The entire variable domain, with the rest obtained from reference TRBV29-1 and TRBJ1-4, is as follows: SAVISQKPSRDICQRGTSLTIQCQVDSQVTMMFWYRQQPGQSLTLIATANQGSEATYESGFVIDKFPISRPNLTFSTLTVSNMSPEDSSIYLCSVQGGNKKLFFGSGTQLSVL.

This clonotype appeared a few times. This chain joins TRBV27 and TRBJ2-7; maybe TRBD1 (6 bases). Trimming removed 8 bases from V and 5 bases from J, with 16 bases in between. CDR1 and CDR2 (germline): MNHEY, SMNVEV (reference sequence). This CDR3 comprises 13 residues. CDR3 region: CASGQGGRDEQYF. The CDR3, as DNA: TGTGCCAGCGGACAAGGGGGTCGCGACGAGCAGTACTTC.

This clonotype was seen more than once but under ten times. CDR3 DNA sequence: TGTGCCAGCAGCCCATCGTGGGGGGCAGGCAGGGAAGCTTTCTTT. Translation gives CASSPSWGAGREAFF. This sequence joins TRBV5-6 and TRBJ1-1; TRBD1 might be the D (6 bases). The V gene lost 4 bases and the J gene lost 8 bases, with 21 bases spanning the gap. The CDR3 is 15 amino acids. CDR1 and CDR2 from the germline V gene are SGHDT and YYEEEE.

This clonotype was observed a few times. CDR3 nucleotides: TGTGCCAGCAGCTTAGGCCTGACAGTCTATGGCTACACCTTC. Protein sequence: CASSLGLTVYGYTF. The chain couples TRBV7-2 to TRBJ1-2; tentatively, D is TRBD1 (5 bases). CDR3 length equals 14 residues. Germline V gene sequence: CDR1 SGHTA, CDR2 FQGNSA. V lost 1 base and J lost 4, with 10 bases in between.